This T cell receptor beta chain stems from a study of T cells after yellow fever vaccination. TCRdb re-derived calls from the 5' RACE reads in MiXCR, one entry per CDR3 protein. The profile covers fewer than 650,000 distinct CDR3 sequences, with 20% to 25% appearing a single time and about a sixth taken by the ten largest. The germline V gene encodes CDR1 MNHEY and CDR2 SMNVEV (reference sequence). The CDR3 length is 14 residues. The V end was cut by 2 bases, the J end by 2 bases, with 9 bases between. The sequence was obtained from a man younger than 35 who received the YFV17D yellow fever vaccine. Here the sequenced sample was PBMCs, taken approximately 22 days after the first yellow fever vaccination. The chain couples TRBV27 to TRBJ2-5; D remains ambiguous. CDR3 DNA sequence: TGTGCCAGCAGTTTAAATTCGGAACAAGAGACCCAGTACTTC. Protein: CASSLNSEQETQYF.